This T cell receptor beta chain was sequenced for a study of blood T cell repertoires in COVID-19. Overall study context: There were acute and convalescent COVID-19 samples, and they came from the United States, Italy and Spain. PBMCs, B-cell-depleted T cells, or T cells provided the cDNA or gDNA that made up the material.

Seattle's cohort entered during active infection and was followed longitudinally. Study processing details: Using reference gene primer amplification, nucleated cell counts were estimated. TCRdb's table, derived via immunoSEQ multiplex PCR, lists solely in-frame clones and lacks some. That table furnishes V, J and clone size, whereas the DNA furnished D and trimming. The sample has some 65,000 clones, 80% to 95% seen once. V lost 2 bases, J lost 4 bases, and 1 base stayed unmatched. CDR1 MNHEY and CDR2 SMNVEV come from the germline V gene (reference sequence). The CDR3 is 14 residues long. Sequences were obtained from peripheral blood. The genes are TRBV27 and TRBJ2-3; TRBD2 aligns across 9 bases. This receptor was taken from a man in his forties or fifties with COVID-19, enrolled during active disease. The CDR3 region is CASSLAGGADTQYF. CDR3 DNA sequence: TGTGCCAGCAGTTTAGCGGGAGGGGCAGATACGCAGTATTTT.